This T cell receptor (beta chain) was retrieved from a study of blood T cells in healthy people across ages. Looking at the study overall: Per two T cells, template switching captured roughly one barcoded beta molecule.

In the case of this clonotype: Its specificity is not known.

Germline CDR1 reads SGHRS; CDR2 reads YFSETQ. This CDR3 is 16 amino acids long. With 0 bases removed from V and 3 bases from J, the gap between germline ends came to 16 bases. A second PCR, run for roughly 7 to 11 cycles, used a sample-barcoded 5' primer plus a J-beta primer mix. Any given sample supplied a minimum of 2.5 million CDR3-containing paired-end reads. TCRdb ran MiXCR on the 5' RACE reads and lists one entry per CDR3 protein. The sample includes 750,000 to 950,000 distinct CDR3 sequences, roughly 25% of them seen just once. Study-level results: With unsorted PBMCs, a conclusive comparison of naive versus antigen-experienced cells was not possible.

In addition, the sample was reused for a study of T cells of mothers and their children. In that study: Sequencing returned over 9 million TCR beta CDR3 reads per mother and roughly 3.1 million per child.

This TCR came from a boy aged 5 to 17 in good health. The sample was blood. V is TRBV5-1 and J is TRBJ2-7; maybe TRBD2 (7 bases). CDR3 protein: CASSLEVRGRDYEQYF. The DNA of the CDR3 is TGCGCCAGCAGCTTGGAAGTGCGGGGGCGCGACTACGAGCAGTACTTC.